These 2 T cell receptor beta chains were sequenced from one sample in a study of chemoradiotherapy in HPV16-positive cancers. Data came from immunoSEQ multiplex PCR; TCRdb stores just in-frame clones and leaves some out. The sample lists about 24,000 clones; approximately 94% were seen once. The sample was acquired from a patient who underwent chemoradiotherapy. These receptors all come from a human donor with HPV-associated anogenital cancer.

This chain links TRBV6-5 with TRBJ2-7; weak D call: TRBD2 (6 bases). With 6 bases removed from V and 6 bases from J, the gap between germline ends came to 15 bases. Germline values: CDR1 MNHEY, CDR2 SVGAGI. The CDR3 has 13 residues. The CDR3: CASSPGGLGEQYF. In nucleotides, the CDR3 is TGTGCCAGCAGCCCCGGAGGGCTTGGCGAGCAGTACTTC.

This chain links TRBV7-2 with TRBJ1-2; 10 bases agree with TRBD1. The CDR3 extends over 14 amino acids. Germline CDR1 and CDR2: SGHTA and FQGNSA. V lost 1 base, J lost 8 bases, and 4 bases stayed unmatched. The CDR3 sequence is CASSLGDRGGGYTF. The CDR3 DNA follows: TGTGCCAGCAGCTTAGGGGACAGGGGAGGCGGCTACACCTTC.